This TCR beta chain was captured in a study of vaccination and CD4 T cells after COVID-19. Turning to the study itself: Convalescent cases consisted of six males and four females, of whom two were Hispanic. At a median approximately 100 days (range 35 to 161) after diagnosis, post-COVID samples were drawn. As their vaccination, participants received two doses of either BNT162b2 or mRNA-1273 vaccine. Study results and caveats: Relatively few convalescent patients were studied; early post-infection timepoints were not included.

Trimming removed 6 bases at V and 2 bases at J, with 27 bases between. The CDR3 covers 19 residues. Germline assignment: CDR1 MNHEY and CDR2 SMNVEV (reference sequence). Using its own MiXCR run on the PCR reads, TCRdb lists one record per CDR3 protein. This sample has some 26,000 distinct CDR3 sequences; 45% to 55% occur once, and the top ten carry roughly 5.5%. Time point meaning: late sampling 161 to 241 days after vaccination in a few convalescent patients. In regard to this clonotype: Its cognate antigen is unknown.

The TCR originated in a human donor who had recovered from COVID-19. The sequences come from CD4+ T cells from blood, collected about 7 months after SARS-CoV-2 vaccination. The chain recombines TRBV27 with TRBJ2-3; D might be TRBD2 (6 bases). In DNA form, the CDR3 reads TGTGCCAGCAGACCGCGGGATGGGGAACTCCCGGGGGTCACAGATACGCAGTATTTT. This gives the protein CASRPRDGELPGVTDTQYF.